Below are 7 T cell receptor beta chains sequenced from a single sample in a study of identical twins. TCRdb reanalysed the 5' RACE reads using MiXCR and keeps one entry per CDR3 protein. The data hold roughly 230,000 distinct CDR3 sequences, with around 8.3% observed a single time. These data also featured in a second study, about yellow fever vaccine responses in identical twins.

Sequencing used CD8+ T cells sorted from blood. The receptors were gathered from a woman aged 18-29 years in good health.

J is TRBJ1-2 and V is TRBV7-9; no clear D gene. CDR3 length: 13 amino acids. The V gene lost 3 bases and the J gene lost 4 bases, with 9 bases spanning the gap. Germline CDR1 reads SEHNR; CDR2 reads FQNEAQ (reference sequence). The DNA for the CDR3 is TGTGCCAGCAGCTTGGTTTCGGCCTATGGCTACACCTTC. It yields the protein CASSLVSAYGYTF.

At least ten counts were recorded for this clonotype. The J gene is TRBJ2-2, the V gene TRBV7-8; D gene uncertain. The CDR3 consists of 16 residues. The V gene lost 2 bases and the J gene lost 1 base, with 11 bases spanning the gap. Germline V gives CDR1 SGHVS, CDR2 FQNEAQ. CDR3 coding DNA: TGTGCCAGCAGCTTATGGGTTAGCTGGAACACCGGGGAGCTGTTTTTT. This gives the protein CASSLWVSWNTGELFF. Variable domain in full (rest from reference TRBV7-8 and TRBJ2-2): GAGVSQSPRYKVAKRGQDVALRCDPISGHVSLFWYQQALGQGPEFLTYFQNEAQLDKSGLPSDRFFAERPEGSVSTLKIQRTQQEDSAVYLCASSLWVSWNTGELFFGEGSRLTVL.

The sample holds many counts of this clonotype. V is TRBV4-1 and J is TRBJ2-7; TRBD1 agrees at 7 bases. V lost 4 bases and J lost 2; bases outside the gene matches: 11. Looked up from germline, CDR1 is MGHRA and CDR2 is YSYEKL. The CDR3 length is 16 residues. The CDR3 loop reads CASSPERTGLTYEQYF. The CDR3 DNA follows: TGCGCCAGCAGCCCTGAAAGGACAGGCCTAACCTACGAGCAGTACTTC.

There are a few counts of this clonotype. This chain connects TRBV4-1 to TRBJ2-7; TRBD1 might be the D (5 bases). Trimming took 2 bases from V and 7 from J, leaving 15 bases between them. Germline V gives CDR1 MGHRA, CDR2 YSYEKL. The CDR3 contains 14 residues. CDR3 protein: CASSQSGFEWEQYF. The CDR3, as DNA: TGCGCCAGCAGCCAATCAGGGTTTGAGTGGGAGCAGTACTTC.

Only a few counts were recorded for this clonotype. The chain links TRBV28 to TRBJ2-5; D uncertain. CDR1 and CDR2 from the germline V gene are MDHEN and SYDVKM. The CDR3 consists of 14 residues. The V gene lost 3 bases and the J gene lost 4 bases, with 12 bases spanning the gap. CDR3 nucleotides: TGTGCCAGCAGTTTTAAACCAAGAGGAGAGACCCAGTACTTC. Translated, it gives CASSFKPRGETQYF.

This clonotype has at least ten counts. DNA for the CDR3: TGCAGCGTTGAAGTTTTGTTCACAGATACGCAGTATTTT. Protein product: CSVEVLFTDTQYF. The chain uses TRBV29-1 and TRBJ2-3; no clear D. The germline V gene has CDR1 SQVTM and CDR2 ANQGSEA. V was clipped by 1 base and J by 2 bases, with 7 bases between them. The CDR3 is 13 residues long.

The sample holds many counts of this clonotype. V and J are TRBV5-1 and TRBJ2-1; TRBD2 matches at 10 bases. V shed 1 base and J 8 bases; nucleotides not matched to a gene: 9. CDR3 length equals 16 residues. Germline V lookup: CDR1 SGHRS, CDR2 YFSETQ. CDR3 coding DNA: TGCGCCAGCAGCTTGCGCCTAGCGGGAGTTCCTGATGAGCAGTTCTTC. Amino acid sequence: CASSLRLAGVPDEQFF.